The 5 T cell receptor beta chains presented below share a single source sample, sequenced in a study of T cell responses to AZD1222 COVID-19 vaccine. Using immunoSEQ multiplex PCR, the repertoire was profiled, and TCRdb retains in-frame clones only, with some absent. Here the sample spans roughly 110,000 clones, around nine tenths being singletons. The sequences come from peripheral blood, collected 28 days after the second AZD1222 dose. The receptors originated from an adult who received the AZD1222 COVID-19 vaccine.

The gene calls are TRBV7-2 and TRBJ2-3, with 9 bases matching TRBD2. The CDR3 sequence is 16 residues long. Germline CDR1 is SGHTA and CDR2 is FQGNSA. V shed 4 bases and J 1 base; nucleotides not matched to a gene: 6. CDR3 sequence: CASSSVASGGTDTQYF. The DNA for the CDR3 is TGTGCCAGCAGCTCAGTTGCTAGCGGGGGCACAGATACGCAGTATTTT.

The rearrangement links TRBV29-1 to TRBJ1-2, with 11 nucleotides matching TRBD1. V was pared by 6 bases and J by 3 bases, with 6 bases of the junction left unmatched. Germline V gene lookup returns CDR1 SQVTM and CDR2 ANQGSEA. The CDR3 runs 14 residues. CDR3 sequence reads: CSVTGQGADYGYTF. Here the CDR3 DNA reads TGCAGCGTCACTGGACAGGGGGCTGACTATGGCTACACCTTC.

The CDR3 coding sequence is TGTGCCAGCAGCTTCGGGGAGACCCAGTACTTC. This encodes CASSFGETQYF. The chain uses TRBV5-4 and TRBJ2-5, with D uncertain. V lost 2 bases and J lost 5, with 4 bases in between. The CDR3 is made up of 11 amino acids. CDR1 is SGHNT and CDR2 is YYREEE in the germline V gene (reference sequence).

This rearrangement joins TRBV7-9 to TRBJ1-5; D may be TRBD1 (5 bases). V lost 2 bases to trimming and J lost 3 bases, with 8 bases between them. CDR3 length equals 14 residues. The germline V gene encodes CDR1 SEHNR and CDR2 FQNEAQ (reference sequence). As DNA, the CDR3 is TGTGCCAGCAGCTTACAGGGAAACAATCAGCCCCAGCATTTT. This translates into CASSLQGNNQPQHF.

V is TRBV7-6 and J is TRBJ2-1; 10 bases are a match to TRBD2. After removal of 0 bases from V and 2 bases from J, the junction contained 7 bases not matched to a gene. CDR1 and CDR2 from the germline V gene are SGHVS and FNYEAQ. CDR3 length: 18 residues. CDR3 region: CASSLAQAGGMAYNEQFF. DNA for the CDR3: TGTGCCAGCAGCTTAGCGCAAGCGGGAGGGATGGCCTACAATGAGCAGTTCTTC.